These 4 T cell receptor beta chains were all obtained from the same sample, sequenced in a study of blood T cell repertoires in COVID-19. Libraries were prepared by immunoSEQ multiplex PCR; TCRdb keeps only in-frame clonotypes and omits some of them. The sample has approximately 300,000 clones, 86% seen once. Sequencing was performed on PBMCs or T cells enriched from blood (not recorded which). The receptors shown here come from a woman between 18 and 30 years old who had recovered from COVID-19.

The chain couples TRBV13 to TRBJ1-2; D is uncertain. Germline CDR1 PRHDT, CDR2 FYEKMQ (reference sequence). V lost 8 bases and J lost 2, with 21 bases in between. CDR3 length: 16 amino acids. CDR3 sequence reads: CASQDSGSSPNYGYTF. The CDR3 bases are TGTGCCAGCCAAGATTCCGGGTCCTCGCCGAACTATGGCTACACCTTC.

This chain joins TRBV3-1 (or the pseudogene TRBV3-2) and TRBJ1-1; D gene unclear. The ends were cut back, 5 bases at V and 0 bases at J, with 4 bases in the middle. The CDR3 covers 12 residues. Per the germline V gene, CDR1 is LGHDT and CDR2 is YNNKEL (reference sequence). The CDR3 sequence: CASSSMNTEAFF. Here the CDR3 DNA reads TGTGCCAGCAGCTCCATGAACACTGAAGCTTTCTTT.

This clone appeared a single time. The chain employs TRBV5-1 and TRBJ2-5; 13 bases match TRBD2. Germline CDR1 reads SGHRS; CDR2 reads YFSETQ. The CDR3 totals 17 residues. Losses at the gene ends were 4 bases for V and 1 base for J; bases not matched to a gene: 7. In DNA, the CDR3 is TGCGCCAGCAGCACGGGACTAGCGGGACGGTTCCAAGAGACCCAGTACTTC. Its translation: CASSTGLAGRFQETQYF.

The chain uses TRBV30 and TRBJ2-7, with TRBD2 matching 10 bases. This CDR3 is 15 amino acids long. The germline V gene encodes CDR1 GTSNPN and CDR2 SVGIG (reference sequence). The V and J ends lost 0 bases and 6 bases, in that order; junction bases with no gene match: 8. CDR3 in amino acids: CAWSVLIAGGSEQYF. The CDR3 bases are TGTGCCTGGAGTGTACTAATAGCGGGAGGTTCCGAGCAGTACTTC. The full variable domain, in which reference TRBV30 and TRBJ2-7 provide the parts outside the CDR3, is SQTIHQWPATLVQPVGSPLSLECTVEGTSNPNLYWYRQAAGRGLQLLFYSVGIGQISSEVPQNLSASRPQDRQFILSSKKLLLSDSGFYLCAWSVLIAGGSEQYFGPGTRLTVT.